Following are 9 T cell receptor beta chains from one sample sequenced in a study of control samples from healthy donors and cancer patients. Measured with immunoSEQ multiplex PCR; TCRdb has only the in-frame clones, and not every one. The sample records about 150,000 clones, 93% being singletons. The material sequenced was blood. The receptors originated from a man in his forties or fifties in good health.

The chain is built from TRBV6-2 or TRBV6-3 and TRBJ1-1; D is unclear. V gave up 2 bases and J gave up 4 bases, with 14 bases separating them. Per the germline V gene, CDR1 is MNHEY and CDR2 is SVGEGT. The CDR3 has 15 residues. This chain's CDR3 is CASSYRPQIGTEAFF. In DNA, the CDR3 is TGTGCCAGCAGTTACCGACCCCAGATAGGCACTGAAGCTTTCTTT.

The chain uses TRBV4-1 and TRBJ2-3; no reliable D call. The germline CDR1 and CDR2 sequences are MGHRA and YSYEKL. V shed 0 bases and J shed 6 bases, with 4 bases lying between them. This CDR3 is 12 amino acids long. CDR3 amino acids: CASSQDWDTQYF. In DNA form, the CDR3 reads TGCGCCAGCAGCCAAGATTGGGATACGCAGTATTTT.

V gene TRBV4-1 combines with J gene TRBJ1-5; D is undetermined. Germline CDR1 and CDR2: MGHRA and YSYEKL. With 1 base removed from V and 5 bases from J, the gap between germline ends came to 6 bases. CDR3 size: 13 residues. Written as DNA, the CDR3 is TGCGCCAGCAGCCAAGGACTGTATCAGCCCCAGCATTTT. Translating it yields CASSQGLYQPQHF.

The CDR3 reads CASSLGLAGGLTDTQYF. The CDR3 nucleotides read TGTGCCAGCAGCTTGGGACTAGCGGGAGGGCTCACAGATACGCAGTATTTT. The chain joins TRBV7-9 to TRBJ2-3, with 16 bases matching TRBD2. The J segment lost 2 bases and the V segment lost 3 bases, leaving 2 bases of the junction unmatched. The V gene's germline CDR1 is SEHNR and CDR2 FQNEAQ (reference sequence). The CDR3 runs to 17 residues.

V usage is TRBV20-1 and J usage is TRBJ1-5, with unresolved D. Trimming took 3 bases from V and 0 from J, leaving 15 bases between them. The CDR3 spans 16 residues. Germline V gives CDR1 DFQATT, CDR2 SNEGSKA (reference sequence). CDR3 DNA sequence: TGCAGTGCTAGTTCGGGCCACTTGCCTAGCAATCAGCCCCAGCATTTT. Protein sequence: CSASSGHLPSNQPQHF.

This chain links TRBV7-6 with TRBJ1-5; 7 bases agree with TRBD1. The J segment lost 5 bases and the V segment lost 1 base, leaving 20 bases of the junction unmatched. The CDR3 has 20 residues. CDR1 and CDR2 from the germline V gene are SGHVS and FNYEAQ. CDR3: CASSLEPPRITGEKDQPQHF. CDR3 DNA: TGTGCCAGCAGCTTAGAGCCTCCCCGAATAACAGGGGAAAAGGATCAGCCCCAGCATTTT. Based on the CDR3 plus reference TRBV7-6 and TRBJ1-5, the full variable domain is GAGVSQSPRYKVTKRGQDVALRCDPISGHVSLYWYRQALGQGPEFLTYFNYEAQQDKSGLPNDRFSAERPEGSISTLTIQRTEQRDSAMYRCASSLEPPRITGEKDQPQHFGDGTRLSIL.

The gene calls are TRBV28 and TRBJ1-3, with D possibly matching TRBD1 (6 bases). CDR1 and CDR2 from the germline V gene are MDHEN and SYDVKM. The CDR3 contains 16 residues. Between the trimmed V and J ends, which lost 2 bases and 4 bases, there was a span of 15 bases. Here the CDR3 reads CASSLQPGASGNTIYF. As DNA, the CDR3 is TGTGCCAGCAGTTTACAACCGGGGGCTTCCGGAAACACCATATATTTT.

The V gene is TRBV28, the J gene TRBJ2-1; possible D gene TRBD2, 6 bases. CDR1 and CDR2 (germline): MDHEN, SYDVKM. This CDR3 comprises 15 residues. Trimming pared 5 bases from V and 0 bases from J, leaving 11 bases between. This chain's CDR3 is CASSRGSHSYNEQFF. Written as DNA, the CDR3 is TGTGCCAGCAGTCGGGGGAGCCACTCCTACAATGAGCAGTTCTTC.

Turning to this clone: This CDR3 is also generated by other DNA sequences in the sample. The J gene is TRBJ1-5, the V gene TRBV11-2, with a tentative D call TRBD1 (5 bases). Trimming took 1 base from V and 7 from J, leaving 8 bases between them. The CDR3 is 13 amino acids. Looked up from germline, CDR1 is SGHAT and CDR2 is FQNNGV. The CDR3 here is CASSLGQNQPQHF. As DNA, the CDR3 is TGTGCCAGCAGCTTAGGACAGAACCAGCCCCAGCATTTT.